This TCR beta chain emerged from a study of identical twins. A note on this clonotype: Its antigen is undetermined.

MiXCR was run by TCRdb on the 5' RACE reads, yielding one entry per CDR3 protein. The sample includes 250,000 or so distinct CDR3 sequences, over 9.5% seen only once; the top ten take 3.5% to 5%. Notes on the study in general: With abundant cord blood beta clonotypes, insertions were fewer; memory repertoires showed no such pattern. Models came in too low on out-of-frame TCR alpha sharing in monozygotic twins.

The sample was also linked to a second study, of yellow fever vaccine responses in identical twins.

This receptor was identified in a woman under 30 in good health. Sequenced sample: memory (CD45RO+) T cells sorted from blood.

CDR3: CASSLVMGRTYEQYF. The CDR3 DNA sequence: TGCGCCAGCAGCTTGGTGATGGGACGGACCTACGAGCAGTACTTC. The V call is TRBV5-1, the J call TRBJ2-7; D tentatively fits TRBD1 or TRBD2 (5 bases each). The CDR3 extends over 15 amino acids. Per germline, CDR1 SGHRS and CDR2 YFSETQ. Trimming cost V 0 bases and J 2 bases, with 12 bases left between them.